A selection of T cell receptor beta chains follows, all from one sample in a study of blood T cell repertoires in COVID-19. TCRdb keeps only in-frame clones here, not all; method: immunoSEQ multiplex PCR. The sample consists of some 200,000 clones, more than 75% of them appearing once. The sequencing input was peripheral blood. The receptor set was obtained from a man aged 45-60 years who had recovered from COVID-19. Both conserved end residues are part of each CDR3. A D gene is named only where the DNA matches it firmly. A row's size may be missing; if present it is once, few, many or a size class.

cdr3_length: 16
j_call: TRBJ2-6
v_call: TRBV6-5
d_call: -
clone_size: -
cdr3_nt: TGTGCCAGCAGTTACTCCCGGGGGACTGGGGCCAACGTCCTGACTTTC
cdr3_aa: CASSYSRGTGANVLTF

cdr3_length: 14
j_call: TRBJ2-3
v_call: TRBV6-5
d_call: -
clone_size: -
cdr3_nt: TGTGCCAGCAGGCGCACGGGATACACAGATACGCAGTATTTT
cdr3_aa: CASRRTGYTDTQYF

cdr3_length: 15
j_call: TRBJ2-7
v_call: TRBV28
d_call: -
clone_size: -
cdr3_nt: TGTGCCAGCAGCCCTTCCAGAGGCTGGGTCAGCGAGCAGTACTTC
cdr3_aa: CASSPSRGWVSEQYF

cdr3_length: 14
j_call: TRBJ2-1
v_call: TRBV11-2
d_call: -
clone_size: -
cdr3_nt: TGTGCCAGCAGCCCCCGTGCCACCGGTGGTGAGCAGTTCTTC
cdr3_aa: CASSPRATGGEQFF

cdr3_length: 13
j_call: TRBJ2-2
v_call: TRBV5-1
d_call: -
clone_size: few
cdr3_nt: TGCGCCAGCAGCTTGGCCCTCACCGGGGAGCTGTTTTTT
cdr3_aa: CASSLALTGELFF

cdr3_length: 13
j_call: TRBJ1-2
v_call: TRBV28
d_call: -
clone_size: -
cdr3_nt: TGTGCCAGCAGTTTGTCGTCGGTCTATGGCTACACCTTC
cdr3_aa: CASSLSSVYGYTF

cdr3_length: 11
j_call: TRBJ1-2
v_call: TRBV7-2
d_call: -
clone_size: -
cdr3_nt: TGTGCCAGCAGCCCCTTCGGGGGCTACACCTTC
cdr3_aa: CASSPFGGYTF

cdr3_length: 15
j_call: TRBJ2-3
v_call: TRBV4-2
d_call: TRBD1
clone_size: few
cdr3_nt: TGTGCCAGCAGCCTACAGGGGTCGGGCACAGATACGCAGTATTTT
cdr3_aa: CASSLQGSGTDTQYF

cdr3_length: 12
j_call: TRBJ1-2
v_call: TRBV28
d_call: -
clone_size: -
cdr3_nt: TGTGCCACGGGGGGCTCTAACTATGGCTACACCTTC
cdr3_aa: CATGGSNYGYTF

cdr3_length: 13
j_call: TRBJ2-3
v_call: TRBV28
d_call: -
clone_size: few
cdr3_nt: TGTGCCAGCAGTTTATGGCGGGATGATACGCAGTATTTT
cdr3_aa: CASSLWRDDTQYF

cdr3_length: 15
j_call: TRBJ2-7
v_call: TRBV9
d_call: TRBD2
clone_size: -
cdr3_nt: TGTGCCAGCAGCCCTATCGGTGCGGGAGTCTACGAGCAGTACTTC
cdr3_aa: CASSPIGAGVYEQYF

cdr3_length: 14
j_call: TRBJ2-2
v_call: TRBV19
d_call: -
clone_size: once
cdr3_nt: TGTGCCAGTATGACCATTCAGCGTCCCGGGGAGCTGTTTTTT
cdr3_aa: CASMTIQRPGELFF

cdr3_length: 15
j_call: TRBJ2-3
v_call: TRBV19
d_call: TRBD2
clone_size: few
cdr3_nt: TGTGCCAGTAGTCGGACTAGCGGGAGTTTAGATACGCAGTATTTT
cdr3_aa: CASSRTSGSLDTQYF

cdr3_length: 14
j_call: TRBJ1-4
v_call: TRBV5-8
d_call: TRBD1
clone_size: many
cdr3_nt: TGTGCCAGCAGCTTCTTTCAGGGGGATGAAAAACTGTTTTTT
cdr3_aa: CASSFFQGDEKLFF

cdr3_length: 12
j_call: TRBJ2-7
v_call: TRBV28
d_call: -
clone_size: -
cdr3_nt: TGTGCCAGCAGTTTAATGCAGGACGAGCAGTACTTC
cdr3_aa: CASSLMQDEQYF

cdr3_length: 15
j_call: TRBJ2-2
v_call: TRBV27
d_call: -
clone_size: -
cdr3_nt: TGTGCCAGCAGTTTAAGGAGGATGGGGACCGGGGAGCTGTTTTTT
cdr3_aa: CASSLRRMGTGELFF

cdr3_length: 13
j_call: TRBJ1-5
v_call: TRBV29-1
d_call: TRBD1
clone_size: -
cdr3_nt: TGCAGCTATTCGACAGGGAGTGGGCAGCCCCAGCATTTT
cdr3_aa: CSYSTGSGQPQHF

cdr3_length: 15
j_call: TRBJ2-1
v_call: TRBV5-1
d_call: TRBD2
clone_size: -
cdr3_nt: TGCGCCAGCAGCTTGGTAGGGCGGGAGGGCGATGAGCAGTTCTTC
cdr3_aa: CASSLVGREGDEQFF

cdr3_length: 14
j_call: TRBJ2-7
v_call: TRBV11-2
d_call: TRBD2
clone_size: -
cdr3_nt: TGTGCCAGCAGCTTCCTAGCGGGAGTCGGCGAGCAGTACTTC
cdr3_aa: CASSFLAGVGEQYF

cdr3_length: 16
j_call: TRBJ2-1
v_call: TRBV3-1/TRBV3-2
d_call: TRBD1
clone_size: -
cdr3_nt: TGTGCCAGCAGCCGTCCCGGGACAGGGTTTATAGATGAGCAGTTCTTC
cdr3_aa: CASSRPGTGFIDEQFF

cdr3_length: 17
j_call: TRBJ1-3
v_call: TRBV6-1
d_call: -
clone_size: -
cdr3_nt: TGTGCCAGCAGTGAAGCAGGGGAACAGGGAAATAGAAACACCATATATTTT
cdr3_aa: CASSEAGEQGNRNTIYF

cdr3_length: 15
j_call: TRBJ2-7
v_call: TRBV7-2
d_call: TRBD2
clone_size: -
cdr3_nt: TGTGCCAGCAGCTTCCGGTGGACTAGCGGGGGCGAGCAGTACTTC
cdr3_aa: CASSFRWTSGGEQYF

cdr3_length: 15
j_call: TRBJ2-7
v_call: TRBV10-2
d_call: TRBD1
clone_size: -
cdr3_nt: TGCGCCAGCAGTGAGCGCCCAGGGGGCGGGGACGAGCAGTACTTC
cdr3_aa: CASSERPGGGDEQYF

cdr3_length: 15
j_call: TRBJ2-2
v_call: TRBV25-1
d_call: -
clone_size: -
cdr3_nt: TGTGCCAGCAGTGAAATGGTAGCTCGCACCGGGGAGCTGTTTTTT
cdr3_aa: CASSEMVARTGELFF

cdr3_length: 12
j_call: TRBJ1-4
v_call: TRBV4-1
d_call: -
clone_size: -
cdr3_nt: TGCGCCAGCAGCCAAGATCTCCGGAAACTGTTTTTT
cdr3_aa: CASSQDLRKLFF

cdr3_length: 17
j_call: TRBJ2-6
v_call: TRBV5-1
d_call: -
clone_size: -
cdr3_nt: TGCGCCAGCAGCTTGACCTTAACAGGCTCTGGGGCCAACGTCCTGACTTTC
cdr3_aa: CASSLTLTGSGANVLTF

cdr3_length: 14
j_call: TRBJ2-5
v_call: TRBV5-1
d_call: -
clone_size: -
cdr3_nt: TGCGCCAGCAGCTTGAGGACAGACCAAGAGACCCAGTACTTC
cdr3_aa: CASSLRTDQETQYF

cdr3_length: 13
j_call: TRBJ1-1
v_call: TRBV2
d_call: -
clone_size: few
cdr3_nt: TGTGCCAGCAGACCCGACAGAAACACTGAAGCTTTCTTT
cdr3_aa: CASRPDRNTEAFF

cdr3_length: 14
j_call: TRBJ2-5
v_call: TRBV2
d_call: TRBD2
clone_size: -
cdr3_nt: TGTGCCAGCACCCTCTCCGGGACTAGCAGAGCCCAGTACTTC
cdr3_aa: CASTLSGTSRAQYF

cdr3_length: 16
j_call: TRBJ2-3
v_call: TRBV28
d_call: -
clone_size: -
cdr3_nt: TGTGCCAGCAGTTCGACAGCACCCCTGAACACAGATACGCAGTATTTT
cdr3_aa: CASSSTAPLNTDTQYF

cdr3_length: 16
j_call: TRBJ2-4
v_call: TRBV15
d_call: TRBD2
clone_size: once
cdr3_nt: TGTGCCACCAGGGGACTAGCGGGGGGGATCAAAAACATTCAGTACTTC
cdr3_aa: CATRGLAGGIKNIQYF

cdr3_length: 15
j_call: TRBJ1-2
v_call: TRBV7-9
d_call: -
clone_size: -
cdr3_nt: TGTGCCAGCAGCTTAGTTCCCGGTTCTAACTATGGCTACACCTTC
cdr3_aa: CASSLVPGSNYGYTF

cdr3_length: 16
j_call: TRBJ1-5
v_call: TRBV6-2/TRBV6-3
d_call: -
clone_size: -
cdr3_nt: TGTGCCAGCAGTTACGGACGGACACAGAACAATCAGCCCCAGCATTTT
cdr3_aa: CASSYGRTQNNQPQHF

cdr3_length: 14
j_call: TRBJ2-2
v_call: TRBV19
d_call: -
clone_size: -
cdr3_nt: TGTGCCAGTAGAAACAGGGACGACACCGGGGAGCTGTTTTTT
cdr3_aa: CASRNRDDTGELFF

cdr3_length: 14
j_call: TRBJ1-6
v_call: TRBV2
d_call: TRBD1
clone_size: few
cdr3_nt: TGTGCCAGCACCCTACGGACAGGCAATTCACCCCTCCACTTT
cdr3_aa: CASTLRTGNSPLHF

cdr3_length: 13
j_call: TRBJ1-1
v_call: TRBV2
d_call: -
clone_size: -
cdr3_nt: TGTGCCAGCAAAGCCGAGATGAACACTGAAGCTTTCTTT
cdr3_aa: CASKAEMNTEAFF

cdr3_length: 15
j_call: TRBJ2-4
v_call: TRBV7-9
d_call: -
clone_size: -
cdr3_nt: TGTGCCAGCGGCATGGGCAGCCGAGCCAAAAACATTCAGTACTTC
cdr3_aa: CASGMGSRAKNIQYF

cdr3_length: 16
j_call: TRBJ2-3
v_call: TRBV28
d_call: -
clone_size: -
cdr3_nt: TGTGCCAGCAGTCCGGGACTCCCCCTCCGCCCAGATACGCAGTATTTT
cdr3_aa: CASSPGLPLRPDTQYF

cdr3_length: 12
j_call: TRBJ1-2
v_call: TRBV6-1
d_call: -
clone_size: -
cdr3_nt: TGTGCCAGCAGTGAAAGCCAGGGAGGCTACACCTTC
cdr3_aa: CASSESQGGYTF

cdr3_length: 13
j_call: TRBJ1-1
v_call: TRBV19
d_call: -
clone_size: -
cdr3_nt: TGTGCCAGTAAGGTCAGGGGAGAAACTGAAGCTTTCTTT
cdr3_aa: CASKVRGETEAFF

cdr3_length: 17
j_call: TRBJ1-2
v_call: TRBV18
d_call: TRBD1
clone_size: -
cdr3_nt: TGTGCCAGCTCACCACAATCACTTCCGGGACAGGGGTATGGCTACACCTTC
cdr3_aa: CASSPQSLPGQGYGYTF

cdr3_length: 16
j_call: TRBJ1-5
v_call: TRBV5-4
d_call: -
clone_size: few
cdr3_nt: TGTGCCAGCAGCTTGGATGGAGGGGCAGGTAGTCAGCCCCAGCATTTT
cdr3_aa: CASSLDGGAGSQPQHF

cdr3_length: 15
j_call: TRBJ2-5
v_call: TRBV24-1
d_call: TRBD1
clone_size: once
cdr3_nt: TGTGCCACCAGTGACCCTGGGACAGGGAAAGAGACCCAGTACTTC
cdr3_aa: CATSDPGTGKETQYF

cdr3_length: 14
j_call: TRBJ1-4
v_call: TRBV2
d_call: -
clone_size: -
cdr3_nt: TGTGCCAGCAGGGGGATCCAGGGGCACGAAAAACTGTTTTTT
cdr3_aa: CASRGIQGHEKLFF

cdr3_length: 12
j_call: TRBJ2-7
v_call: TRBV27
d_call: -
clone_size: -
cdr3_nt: TGTGCCAGCAGCCAGACAGGCTACGAGCAGTACTTC
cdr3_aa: CASSQTGYEQYF

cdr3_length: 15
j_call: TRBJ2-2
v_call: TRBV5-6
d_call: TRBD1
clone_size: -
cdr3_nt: TGTGCCAGCAGCCTGGACAGGGGGCGGACCGGGGAGCTGTTTTTT
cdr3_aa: CASSLDRGRTGELFF

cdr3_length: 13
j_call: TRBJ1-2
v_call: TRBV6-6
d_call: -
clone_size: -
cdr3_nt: TGTGCCAGCAGTTACGAGGGTCCCTATGGCTACACCTTC
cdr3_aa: CASSYEGPYGYTF

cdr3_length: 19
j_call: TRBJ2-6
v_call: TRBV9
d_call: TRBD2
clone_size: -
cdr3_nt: TGTGCCAGCAGCGTAGAGGGGCGCGGGAGGCACTCTGGGGCCAACGTCCTGACTTTC
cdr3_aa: CASSVEGRGRHSGANVLTF

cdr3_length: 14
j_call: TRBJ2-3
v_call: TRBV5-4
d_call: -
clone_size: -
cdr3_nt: TGTGCCAGCAGACCCGTGACTGGGACAGATACGCAGTATTTT
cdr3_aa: CASRPVTGTDTQYF

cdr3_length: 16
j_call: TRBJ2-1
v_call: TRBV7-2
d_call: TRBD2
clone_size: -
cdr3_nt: TGTGCCAGCAGCTTAGGTGGGACTAGGAAAAGCAATGAGCAGTTCTTC
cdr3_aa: CASSLGGTRKSNEQFF

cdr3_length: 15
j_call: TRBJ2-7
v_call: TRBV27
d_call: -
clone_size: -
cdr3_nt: TGTGCCAGCAGTTTATCGGCAGGGGCCAGTCAGGAGCAGTACTTC
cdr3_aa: CASSLSAGASQEQYF

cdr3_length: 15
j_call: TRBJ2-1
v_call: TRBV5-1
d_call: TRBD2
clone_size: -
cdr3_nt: TGCGCCAGCAGCTGGATAGCGGGTGCCTACAATGAGCAGTTCTTC
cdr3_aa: CASSWIAGAYNEQFF

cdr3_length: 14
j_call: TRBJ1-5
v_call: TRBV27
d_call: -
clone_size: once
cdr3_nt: TGTGCCAGCAGTAGCACAAACGCCGGGGGGCCCCAGCATTTT
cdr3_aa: CASSSTNAGGPQHF

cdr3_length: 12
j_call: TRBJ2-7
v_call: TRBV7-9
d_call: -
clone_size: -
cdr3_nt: TGTGCCAGCAGTTCGGTTTCCTACGAGCAGTACTTC
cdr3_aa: CASSSVSYEQYF

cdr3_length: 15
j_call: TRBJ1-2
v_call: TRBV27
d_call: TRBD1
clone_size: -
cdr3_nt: TGTGCCAGCAGTAAACCGGGACAGGGTTTCTATGGCTACACCTTC
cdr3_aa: CASSKPGQGFYGYTF